A selection of T cell receptor beta chains follows, all from one sample in a study of T cell responses to AZD1222 COVID-19 vaccine. Only in-frame clones appear in the TCRdb table, and some are missing; sequencing was by immunoSEQ multiplex PCR. Found here are 160,000 or so clones, under 95% of them singletons; the top ten hold approximately 1.1%. The sample here was peripheral blood, taken 28 days after the second AZD1222 dose. These receptors were taken from an adult who received the AZD1222 COVID-19 vaccine. CDR3s include the opening cysteine and the closing phenylalanine or tryptophan. Part of the rows lack a size; the others show once, few, many or a class for expanded clones.

CDR3aa | abundance | v_gene
CATTEDRGVQPQHF | - | TRBV15
CASSFSGQGHEQYF | - | TRBV6-5
CASSAPPGQVNIQYF | - | TRBV19
CASSSMDGNEAFF | once | TRBV12-3/TRBV12-4
CASSLLTGVEQYF | - | TRBV5-5
CASSYLTGTGNTIYF | - | TRBV6-5
CASSDQQGVYGYTF | - | TRBV2
CASSLDGGLYNEQFF | - | TRBV11-3
CATSEVGADTQYF | few | TRBV24-1
CASSLARMGEQFF | few | TRBV11-2
CASSPRPESGNTIYF | - | TRBV18
CASSLGQVHQPQHF | - | TRBV7-9
CASSVQGNGYGYTF | - | TRBV9
CASSIGTAYSNQPQHF | few | TRBV7-9
CASSLAGRTGHYGYTF | - | TRBV5-4
CASSLFPAGELFF | - | TRBV5-1
CASSPIRDNEQFF | - | TRBV18
CASSRAAGGTQYF | - | TRBV10-1
CASSTPGGEQFF | - | TRBV19
CASSPQFSGGEQFF | - | TRBV14
CASTPGAGYGYTF | - | TRBV19
CASSIVAGGYTF | - | TRBV19
CASSLMTPDNSPLHF | - | TRBV7-2
CASSQDRALYGYTF | - | TRBV4-1
CASSFVDRTGELFF | - | TRBV13
CASSLAGQGLNYGYTF | - | TRBV5-4
CASSLGPGQGALDGYTF | - | TRBV5-1
CASSLGAGSTNYGYTF | - | TRBV5-1
CASHQGQQEKLFF | once | TRBV5-6
CAISGQFNQPQHF | - | TRBV10-3
CASSPSQGTSYEQYF | few | TRBV13
CTSSQGNTRGAGDDDSPLHF | - | TRBV1
CASSLDPGANVLTF | - | TRBV6-5
CASSRQGAGTEAFF | - | TRBV18
CASRTSGTGYNEQFF | - | TRBV7-2
CASSTGQGRNIQYF | - | TRBV6-6
CASSAMTGAYGYTF | - | TRBV2
CAWAADGGQPQHF | - | TRBV30
CASSLRGPGKGSGNTIYF | - | TRBV11-2
CASSPADSNYGYTF | - | TRBV18
CASTRGVVQGTGYTF | - | TRBV6-5
CASSPNRGVSGNTIYF | - | TRBV7-9
CASSESPHQPQHF | - | TRBV2
CASSLRYLAGTPDTQYF | once | TRBV5-5
CASTTGGNEKLFF | - | TRBV12-3/TRBV12-4
CASSALGGSGTDTQYF | - | TRBV9
CASSDGTDYEQYF | - | TRBV18
CASSTNNRGGYTF | - | TRBV12-3/TRBV12-4